The next 23 T cell receptor beta chains were all read from a single sample in a study of radiotherapy plus CTLA-4 blockade in lung cancer. Only in-frame clones appear in the TCRdb table, and some are missing; sequencing was by immunoSEQ multiplex PCR. The table has 30,000 to 45,000 clones, about two thirds seen once; the top ten hold roughly a tenth. The specimen was peripheral blood, collected from a patient treated with radiotherapy plus ipilimumab. The source is a human donor with non-small cell lung cancer who had stable disease on radiotherapy plus ipilimumab.

The rearrangement uses TRBV2 and TRBJ2-5; a possible D gene is TRBD1 (6 bases). Trimming took off 8 bases at V and 9 bases at J, with 19 bases between the two ends. Per germline, CDR1 SNHLY and CDR2 FYNNEI. CDR3 length: 13 amino acids. The CDR3 DNA follows: TGTGCCAGCGACAACCAGGGGTCCGGGGCCCAGTACTTC. Translating it yields CASDNQGSGAQYF.

This clone was seen only a few times. The chain employs TRBV4-1 and TRBJ1-5; 9 bases agree with TRBD1. V gave up 3 bases and J gave up 6 bases; unmatched junction bases: 9. The CDR3 is 16 residues long. Germline assignment: CDR1 MGHRA and CDR2 YSYEKL. CDR3 sequence: CASSQPDRGSAQPQHF. In DNA form, the CDR3 reads TGCGCCAGCAGCCAGCCTGACAGGGGGTCAGCTCAGCCCCAGCATTTT.

In DNA, the CDR3 is TGTGCCAGCAGTTTACGGGATCTTGGGCAGTATTTT. Residues: CASSLRDLGQYF. This sequence joins TRBV28 and TRBJ2-3, with D possibly being TRBD2 (5 bases). This CDR3 contains 12 residues. CDR1 and CDR2 (germline): MDHEN, SYDVKM. V was clipped by 2 bases and J by 11 bases, with 11 bases between them.

The DNA for the CDR3 is TGTGCCAGCAGTGAAGATATATTCGTCGGTTATGGCTACACCTTC. It translates to CASSEDIFVGYGYTF. V usage is TRBV6-1 and J usage is TRBJ1-2; D remains unclear. This CDR3 region has 15 residues. Trimming stripped 1 base from V and 5 bases from J, with 14 bases between. Germline CDR1 is MNHNS and CDR2 is SASEGT.

This rearrangement joins TRBV6-5 to TRBJ1-4; the D is unclear. The CDR3 totals 14 residues. Trimming stripped 2 bases from V and 7 bases from J, with 11 bases between. Looked up from germline, CDR1 is MNHEY and CDR2 is SVGAGI. The DNA of the CDR3 is TGTGCCAGCAGTTACCGGGTCCCAAGTGAAAAACTGTTTTTT. As protein: CASSYRVPSEKLFF.

V usage is TRBV20-1 and J usage is TRBJ2-3; D remains ambiguous. This CDR3 is 11 amino acids long. Trimming took 6 bases from V and 5 from J, leaving 9 bases between them. The germline V gene encodes CDR1 DFQATT and CDR2 SNEGSKA (reference sequence). CDR3 sequence: CSATARDTQYF. The DNA for the CDR3 is TGCAGTGCCACAGCCAGAGATACGCAGTATTTT.

The V call is TRBV7-2, the J call TRBJ1-1, with 10 nucleotides matching TRBD1. CDR1 and CDR2 from the germline V gene are SGHTA and FQGNSA. This CDR3 comprises 17 residues. Germline trimming cut 1 base from V and 3 bases from J; bases unmatched to any gene: 8. CDR3 region: CASSLVGGQGWDTEAFF. In DNA, the CDR3 is TGTGCCAGCAGCTTAGTAGGGGGACAGGGGTGGGACACTGAAGCTTTCTTT.

The chain is built from TRBV18 and TRBJ1-5; D is unclear. The V gene lost 3 bases and the J gene lost 0 bases, with 9 bases spanning the gap. Germline V lookup: CDR1 KGHSH, CDR2 LQKENI. The CDR3 spans 15 residues. In nucleotides, the CDR3 is TGTGCCAGCTCACCGGGAGGTCATAGCAATCAGCCCCAGCATTTT. The encoded protein is CASSPGGHSNQPQHF.

The V call is TRBV6-1, the J call TRBJ2-3, with 8 bases that match TRBD2. This CDR3 has 15 amino acids. With 3 bases clipped from V and 4 bases from J, the junction kept 6 bases outside the gene matches. The germline V gene has CDR1 MNHNS and CDR2 SASEGT. Written as DNA, the CDR3 is TGTGCCAGCAGTGAGTCGGGGGGGAGGGCAGATACGCAGTATTTT. This codes for CASSESGGRADTQYF.

The V call is TRBV5-1, the J call TRBJ2-4, with a weak D call TRBD2 (6 bases). The germline gives CDR1 SGHRS, CDR2 YFSETQ. The V gene lost 4 bases and the J gene lost 1 base, with 6 bases spanning the gap. The CDR3 extends over 13 amino acids. CDR3 in DNA: TGCGCCAGCAGCGGAGGGGCCAAAAACATTCAGTACTTC. This translates into CASSGGAKNIQYF.

The V call is TRBV9, the J call TRBJ2-5; tentatively, D is TRBD1 (6 bases). Trimming took 0 bases from V and 5 from J, leaving 14 bases between them. The CDR3 length is 15 residues. The germline CDR1 and CDR2 sequences are SGDLS and YYNGEE. CDR3 region: CASSVGTAPLETQYF. The CDR3 DNA sequence: TGTGCCAGCAGCGTAGGGACAGCACCCCTGGAGACCCAGTACTTC.

J is TRBJ2-3 and V is TRBV11-3, with unresolved D. Germline lookup yields CDR1 SGHNT and CDR2 YENEEA. V lost 3 bases and J lost 3, with 7 bases in between. The CDR3 has 13 residues. CDR3 nucleotides: TGTGCCAGCAGCTTGAGAGCGACAGATACGCAGTATTTT. It encodes CASSLRATDTQYF.

This chain uses TRBV6-1 with TRBJ1-2, with TRBD1 as a possible D gene (6 bases). V was clipped by 4 bases and J by 4 bases, with 10 bases between them. The CDR3 totals 13 residues. CDR1 MNHNS and CDR2 SASEGT come from the germline V gene. CDR3 coding DNA: TGTGCCAGCAGTGCGCAGGGGCCCTATGGCTACACCTTC. As protein: CASSAQGPYGYTF.

The CDR3 nucleotides read TGCAGCGTTGGGACAGGGTATTTGGAAGCTTTCTTT. It encodes CSVGTGYLEAFF. This rearrangement joins TRBV29-1 to TRBJ1-1; 8 nucleotides line up with TRBD1. The germline V gene has CDR1 SQVTM and CDR2 ANQGSEA. With 4 bases clipped from V and 8 bases from J, the junction kept 6 bases outside the gene matches. CDR3 length: 12 amino acids.

The CDR3 reads CASSQDPTGLALRDNEQFF. In nucleotides, the CDR3 is TGTGCCAGCAGCCAAGACCCGACAGGGTTGGCTCTTAGGGACAATGAGCAGTTCTTC. The chain carries TRBV14 and TRBJ2-1, with TRBD1 matching over 7 bases. Unmatched junction bases numbered 16, after V lost 0 bases and J lost 5 bases. From germline, CDR1 is SGHDN and CDR2 FVKESK. The CDR3 is 19 amino acids.

Here the CDR3 DNA reads TGTGCCAGCACCGCCGGAAAGGGACAGGGAACAACTGAAGCTTTCTTT. It specifies CASTAGKGQGTTEAFF. The chain is built from TRBV25-1 and TRBJ1-1; 9 bases match TRBD1. This CDR3 spans 16 amino acids. The ends lost 7 bases at V and 5 bases at J; junction bases unmatched: 14. Germline values: CDR1 MGHDK, CDR2 SYGVNS.

This chain uses TRBV11-3 with TRBJ1-6; 7 nucleotides align to TRBD1. Germline CDR1 reads SGHNT; CDR2 reads YENEEA. V dropped 5 bases and J dropped 7; count of bases not matched to a gene: 5. There are 14 residues in the CDR3. The CDR3 sequence is CASSQGTANSPLHF. The CDR3 bases are TGTGCCAGCAGCCAAGGGACAGCGAATTCACCCCTCCACTTT.

The J gene is TRBJ1-1, the V gene TRBV6-4; D unresolved. The CDR3 has 15 residues. Germline V CDR1 and CDR2: MRHNA, SNTAGT. V lost 4 bases and J lost 1, with 13 bases in between. This CDR3 reads CASSALHGGNTEAFF. The CDR3 region has the DNA TGTGCCAGCAGTGCCCTCCACGGTGGGAACACTGAAGCTTTCTTT.

J is TRBJ2-5 and V is TRBV2, with 7 bases that match TRBD2. The CDR3 is made up of 14 amino acids. The ends lost 6 bases at V and 7 bases at J; junction bases unmatched: 11. Germline V CDR1 and CDR2: SNHLY, FYNNEI. CDR3 loop: CASSKGFGGGTQYF. DNA of the CDR3: TGTGCCAGCAGCAAGGGTTTTGGGGGGGGGACCCAGTACTTC.

The chain is built from TRBV9 and TRBJ2-5; 7 nucleotides agree with TRBD1. This CDR3 has 16 residues. V dropped 3 bases and J dropped 0; count of bases not matched to a gene: 8. Germline CDR1 and CDR2: SGDLS and YYNGEE. The CDR3 nucleotides read TGTGCCAGCAGCGCCCAAAAGGACAGGAACCAAGAGACCCAGTACTTC. The encoded protein is CASSAQKDRNQETQYF.

The chain links TRBV5-6 to TRBJ2-5; 7 bases map to TRBD2. The CDR3 consists of 15 residues. Germline CDR1 and CDR2: SGHDT and YYEEEE. V trimming: 0 bases; J trimming: 3 bases; junction bases outside the gene matches: 5. CDR3 loop: CASSLVGTTKETQYF. The CDR3 DNA follows: TGTGCCAGCAGCTTGGTGGGGACTACTAAAGAGACCCAGTACTTC.

The chain couples TRBV7-2 to TRBJ2-7; no clear D gene. The germline V and J ends were trimmed by 2 bases and 3 bases, with 14 bases remaining between them. The CDR3 has 15 residues. CDR1 SGHTA and CDR2 FQGNSA come from the germline V gene. The CDR3 region is CASSLSDPTYYEQYF. The CDR3 DNA is TGTGCCAGCAGCTTATCCGATCCCACATACTACGAGCAGTACTTC.

The chain recombines TRBV18 with TRBJ2-7, with 9 bases that match TRBD1. V gave up 4 bases and J gave up 0 bases; unmatched junction bases: 7. This CDR3 contains 16 residues. Germline V gene sequence: CDR1 KGHSH, CDR2 LQKENI. In nucleotides, the CDR3 is TGTGCCAGCTCACAGCCCGGACAGGGGAGCTCCTACGAGCAGTACTTC. This gives the protein CASSQPGQGSSYEQYF.